The rows below give T cell receptor beta chains drawn from one sample of a study of T cells expressing NK-cell markers. From the 5' RACE reads, TCRdb lists one entry per CDR3 protein and no DNA. Its listing shows a few hundred thousand distinct CDR3 sequences. Specimen: blood T cells: a sorted CD56 or NKG2C T cell subset, CD4+ or CD8+ T cells, or bulk PBMC T cells (not recorded which). The receptors were gathered from a man between 18 and 69 years old in good health. Both conserved end residues are part of each CDR3.

v_gene	j_gene	CDR3aa
TRBV6-5	TRBJ2-6	CASSYTSGANVLTF
TRBV3-1	TRBJ1-2	CASSQDSGAPLRYTF
TRBV9	TRBJ2-1	CASSAGPSQGRNEQFF
TRBV3-1	TRBJ2-7	CASSQDPRPNNEQYF
TRBV6-2/TRBV6-3	TRBJ2-7	CASSYGRGIYEQYF
TRBV9	TRBJ2-7	CASSVGQDAHYEQYF
TRBV20-1	TRBJ2-3	CSATPGGTGADTQYF
TRBV5-1	TRBJ2-5	CASGRISQETQYF
TRBV6-2/TRBV6-3	TRBJ2-7	CASKRWGTTYEQYF
TRBV7-9	TRBJ2-7	CASSKEGLTYEQYF
TRBV18	TRBJ2-3	CASSPGLAGGHGADTQYF
TRBV6-1	TRBJ2-2	CASSEGLLGELFF
TRBV7-9	TRBJ1-6	CASSFYANNSPLHF
TRBV12-3/TRBV12-4	TRBJ2-5	CASSLSYAVQETQYF
TRBV11-2	TRBJ2-4	CASSLESGRLKNIQYF
TRBV7-9	TRBJ1-1	CASSPQWGINTEAFF
TRBV7-3	TRBJ2-2	CASSSSTQNTGELFF
TRBV6-2/TRBV6-3	TRBJ2-2	CASSLGRGGLPTGELFF
TRBV6-1	TRBJ2-3	CASSATRPGSSTDTQYF
TRBV13	TRBJ2-3	CASSLLASGPRGTDTQYF
TRBV28	TRBJ2-7	CASRAGSLPYEQYF
TRBV5-4	TRBJ1-4	CASSYRGMDEKLFF
TRBV7-2	TRBJ2-5	CASSLSGTGLQETQYF
TRBV5-6	TRBJ2-5	CASNEIGLARETQYF
TRBV12-3/TRBV12-4	TRBJ2-5	CASSLGVSSGGEASETQYF
TRBV7-8	TRBJ2-5	CASSRVRALRETQYF
TRBV5-1	TRBJ2-7	CASSIGTVGTYYEQYF
TRBV5-1	TRBJ2-7	CASSPGTSRREQYF
TRBV6-2/TRBV6-3	TRBJ2-7	CASSLRGWGTYEQYF
TRBV20-1	TRBJ2-3	CSATRGDSTDTQYF
TRBV28	TRBJ1-5	CASNESGGISQPQHF
TRBV6-1	TRBJ2-7	CASTPRGNYYEQYF
TRBV5-5	TRBJ2-7	CASSFSLAGGSAYEQYF
TRBV7-3	TRBJ2-5	CASSLTGASGAQETQYF
TRBV12-3/TRBV12-4	TRBJ1-1	CASRGQGRGEAFF
TRBV2	TRBJ2-2	CASSVLGHGATGELFF
TRBV20-1	TRBJ1-4	CSARDSAISGTNEKLFF
TRBV7-2	TRBJ2-7	CASSMVRDTTYEQYF
TRBV4-2	TRBJ2-6	CASSRRDRGRSGANVLTF
TRBV6-5	TRBJ1-2	CASSYSRWITNYGYTF
TRBV7-8	TRBJ1-1	CASSGGTGNTEAFF
TRBV20-1	TRBJ1-1	CSAPRVEGKNTEAFF
TRBV29-1	TRBJ2-7	CSVDSGGGHYEQYF
TRBV2	TRBJ1-5	CASGDRGRNNQPQHF
TRBV2	TRBJ2-1	CASSSGGISVKEQFF
TRBV6-1	TRBJ2-1	CASSISPSSYNEQFF
TRBV6-5	TRBJ1-4	CASSYSTGGSRKLFF
TRBV18	TRBJ1-1	CASSPRLTGPSMNTEAFF
TRBV5-1	TRBJ2-5	CASSLIAGRGETQYF
TRBV15	TRBJ1-5	CATSRDEGLPPQHF
TRBV18	TRBJ2-7	CASSQYGEQYF
TRBV18	TRBJ1-1	CASSPPVPMDTEAFF
TRBV10-3	TRBJ2-5	CAISGDTQETQYF
TRBV6-5	TRBJ2-4	CASSYSRQGRYIQYF
TRBV5-6	TRBJ1-4	CASSRDRNEKLFF
TRBV5-1	TRBJ2-1	CASSLTRLAASYNEQFF